This entry describes one T cell receptor beta chain. One end of the junction is discordant with germline, which a read error may explain. Per the authors' pipeline: Nucleated cell counts were estimated from reference gene primer amplification. The assay was immunoSEQ multiplex PCR, and TCRdb's table has in-frame clones only and misses some. V, J and clone size were drawn from that table, and D and trimming were deduced from the DNA. The profile shows approximately 150,000 clones, over 70% of them singletons. This record comes from a study of blood T cell repertoires in COVID-19. Study background: Sample material is recorded as cDNA or gDNA derived from T cells, B-cell-depleted T cells, or PBMCs.

Germline assignment: CDR1 LGHNA and CDR2 YSLEER. This CDR3 is built from 13 residues. The receptor's source is a man aged 65 to 85 who had recovered from COVID-19. Specimen: peripheral blood. The chain combines TRBV4-3 with TRBJ2-3, with 8 nucleotides matching TRBD1. The CDR3 coding sequence is TGCGCCAGCAGCCCGTCCCGGGGACAGGCGCGAAAATTT. Its translation: CASSPSRGQARKF.